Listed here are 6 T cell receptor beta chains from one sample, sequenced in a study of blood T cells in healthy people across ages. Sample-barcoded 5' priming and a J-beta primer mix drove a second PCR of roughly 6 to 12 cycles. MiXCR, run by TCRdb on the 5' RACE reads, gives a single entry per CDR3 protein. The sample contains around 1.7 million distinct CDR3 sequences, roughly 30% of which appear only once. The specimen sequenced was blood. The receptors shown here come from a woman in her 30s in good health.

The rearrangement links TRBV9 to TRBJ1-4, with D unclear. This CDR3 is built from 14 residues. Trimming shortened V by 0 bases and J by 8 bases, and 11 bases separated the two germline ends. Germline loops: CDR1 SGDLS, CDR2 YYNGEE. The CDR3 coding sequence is TGTGCCAGCAGCGTAGGGGTGATGAGGGAAAAACTGTTTTTT. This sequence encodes CASSVGVMREKLFF.

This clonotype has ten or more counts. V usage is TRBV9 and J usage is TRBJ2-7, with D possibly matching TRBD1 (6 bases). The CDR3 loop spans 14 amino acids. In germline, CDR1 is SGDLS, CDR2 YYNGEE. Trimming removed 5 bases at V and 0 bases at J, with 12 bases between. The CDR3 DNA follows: TGTGCCAGCAGTGTTACAGGGAGCTCCTACGAGCAGTACTTC. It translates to CASSVTGSSYEQYF.

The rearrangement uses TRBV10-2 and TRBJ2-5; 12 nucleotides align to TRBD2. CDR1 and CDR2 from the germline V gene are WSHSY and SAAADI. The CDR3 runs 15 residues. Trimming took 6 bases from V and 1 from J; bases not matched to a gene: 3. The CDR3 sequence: CASRETSGSQETQYF. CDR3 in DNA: TGCGCCAGCAGGGAGACTAGCGGGAGCCAAGAGACCCAGTACTTC.

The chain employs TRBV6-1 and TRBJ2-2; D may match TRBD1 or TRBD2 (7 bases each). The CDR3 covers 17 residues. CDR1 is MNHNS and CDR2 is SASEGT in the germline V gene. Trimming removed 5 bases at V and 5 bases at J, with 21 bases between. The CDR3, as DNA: TGTGCCAGCAGTAGGGGAGGGGGCTACGTTAGGACCGGGGAGCTGTTTTTT. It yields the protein CASSRGGGYVRTGELFF.

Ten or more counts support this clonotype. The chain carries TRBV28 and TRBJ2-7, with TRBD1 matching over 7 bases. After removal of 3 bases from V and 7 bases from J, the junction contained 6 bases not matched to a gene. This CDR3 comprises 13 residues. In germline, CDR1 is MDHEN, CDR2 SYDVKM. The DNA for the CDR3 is TGTGCCAGCAGTTTTCGACAGGGAAGTGAGCAGTACTTC. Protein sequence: CASSFRQGSEQYF.

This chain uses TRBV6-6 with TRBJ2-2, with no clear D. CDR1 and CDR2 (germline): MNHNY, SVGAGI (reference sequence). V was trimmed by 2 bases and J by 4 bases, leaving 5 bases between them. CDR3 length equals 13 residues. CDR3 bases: TGTGCCAGCAGTTACACCACCACCGGGGAGCTGTTTTTT. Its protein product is CASSYTTTGELFF.